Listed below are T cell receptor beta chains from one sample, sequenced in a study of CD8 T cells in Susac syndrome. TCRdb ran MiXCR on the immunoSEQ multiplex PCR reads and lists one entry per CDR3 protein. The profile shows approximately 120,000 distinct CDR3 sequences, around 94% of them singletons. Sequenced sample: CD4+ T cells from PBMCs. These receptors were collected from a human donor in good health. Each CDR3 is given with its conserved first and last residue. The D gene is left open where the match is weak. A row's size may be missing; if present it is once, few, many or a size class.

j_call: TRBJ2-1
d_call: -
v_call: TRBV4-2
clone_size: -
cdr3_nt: TGTGCCAGCAGCCAAGATAGAGCCGACAATGAGCAGTTCTTC
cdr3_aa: CASSQDRADNEQFF

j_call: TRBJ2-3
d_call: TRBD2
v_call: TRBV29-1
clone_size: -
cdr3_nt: TGCAGCGTTGGGGCTAGCGGGAGTGGGGGGACGCAGTATTTT
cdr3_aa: CSVGASGSGGTQYF

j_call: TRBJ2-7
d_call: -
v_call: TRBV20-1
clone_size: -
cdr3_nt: TGCAGTGCGTCGGGACTGCCCTACGAGCAGTACTTC
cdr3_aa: CSASGLPYEQYF

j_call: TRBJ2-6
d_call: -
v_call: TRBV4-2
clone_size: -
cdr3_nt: TGTGCCAGCAGCCAACCCTCTGGGGCCAACGTCCTGACTTTC
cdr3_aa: CASSQPSGANVLTF

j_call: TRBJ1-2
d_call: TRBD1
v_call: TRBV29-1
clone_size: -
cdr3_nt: TGCAGCGTTGTAGGGACAGGCTTTCTCTATGGCTACACCTTC
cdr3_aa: CSVVGTGFLYGYTF

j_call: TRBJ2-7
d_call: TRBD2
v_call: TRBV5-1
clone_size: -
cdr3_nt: TGCGCCAGCAGCTTGAATCTCGGACTAGCTTCCTACGAGCAGTACTTC
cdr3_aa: CASSLNLGLASYEQYF

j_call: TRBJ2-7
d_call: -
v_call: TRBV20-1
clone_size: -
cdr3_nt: TGCAGTGCTAGATGGGGGCGGAGGGAGCAGTACTTC
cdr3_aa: CSARWGRREQYF

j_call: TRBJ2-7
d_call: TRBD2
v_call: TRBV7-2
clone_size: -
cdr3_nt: TGTGCCAGCAGCTTAGCCGGGACTAGCGGGAGACTCCCCTCCTACGAGCAGTACTTC
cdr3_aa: CASSLAGTSGRLPSYEQYF

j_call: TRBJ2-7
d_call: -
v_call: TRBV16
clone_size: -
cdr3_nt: TGTGCCAGCAGCCCAGGAGCCAGCTCCTACGAGCAGTACTTC
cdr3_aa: CASSPGASSYEQYF

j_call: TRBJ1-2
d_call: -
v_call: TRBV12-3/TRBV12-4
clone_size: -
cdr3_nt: TGTGCCAGCAGTCGGGACGGAGGCCGTCGCTACACCTTC
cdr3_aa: CASSRDGGRRYTF

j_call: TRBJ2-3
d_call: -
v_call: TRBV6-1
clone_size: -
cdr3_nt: TGTGCCAGCAGTGAAGCGCTCGGGGCGACAGATACGCAGTATTTT
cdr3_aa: CASSEALGATDTQYF

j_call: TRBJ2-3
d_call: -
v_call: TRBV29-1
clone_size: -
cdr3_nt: TGCAGCGTTGGTCTGAGCACAGATACGCAGTATTTT
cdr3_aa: CSVGLSTDTQYF

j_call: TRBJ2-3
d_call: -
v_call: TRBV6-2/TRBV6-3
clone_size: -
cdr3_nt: TGTGCCAGCTTATCACAAGGGACATACACAGATACGCAGTATTTT
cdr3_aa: CASLSQGTYTDTQYF

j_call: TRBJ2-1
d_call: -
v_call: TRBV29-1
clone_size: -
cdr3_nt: TGCAGCGTTGACTCGGCTTTTAAATTCGGTGAGCAGTTCTTC
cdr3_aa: CSVDSAFKFGEQFF

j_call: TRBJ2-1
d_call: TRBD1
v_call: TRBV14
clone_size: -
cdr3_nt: TGTGCCAGCAGCCAAAGCCGGGACAGGGGGAATGAGCAGTTCTTC
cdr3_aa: CASSQSRDRGNEQFF

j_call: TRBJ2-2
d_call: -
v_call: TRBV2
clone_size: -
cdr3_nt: TGTGCCAGCAGTGACGCGGGTGGGGAGCTGTTTTTT
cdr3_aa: CASSDAGGELFF

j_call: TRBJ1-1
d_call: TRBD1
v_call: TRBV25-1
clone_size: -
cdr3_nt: TGTGCCAGCAGCTTGAGACAGGGGGGCAGCTCTGAAGCTTTCTTT
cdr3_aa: CASSLRQGGSSEAFF

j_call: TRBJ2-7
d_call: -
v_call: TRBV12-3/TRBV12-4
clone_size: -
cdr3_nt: TGTGCCAGCAGTTTTGAGGGGAGCTACGAGCAGTACTTC
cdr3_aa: CASSFEGSYEQYF

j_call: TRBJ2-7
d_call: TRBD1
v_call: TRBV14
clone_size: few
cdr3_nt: TGTGCCAGCAGCCAACGGACAGGTTACCTCTACGAGCAGTACTTC
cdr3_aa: CASSQRTGYLYEQYF